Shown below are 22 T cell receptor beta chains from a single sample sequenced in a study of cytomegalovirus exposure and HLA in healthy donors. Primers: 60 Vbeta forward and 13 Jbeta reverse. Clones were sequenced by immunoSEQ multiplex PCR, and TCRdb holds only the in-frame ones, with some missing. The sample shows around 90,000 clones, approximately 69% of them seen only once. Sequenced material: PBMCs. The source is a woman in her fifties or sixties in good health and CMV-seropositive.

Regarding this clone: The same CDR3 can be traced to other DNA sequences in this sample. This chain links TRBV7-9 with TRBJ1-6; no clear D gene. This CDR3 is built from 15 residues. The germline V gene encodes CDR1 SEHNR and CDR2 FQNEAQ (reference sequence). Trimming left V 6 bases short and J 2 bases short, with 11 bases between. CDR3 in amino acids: CASRTEGTYNSPLHF. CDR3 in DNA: TGTGCCAGCAGGACGGAGGGCACCTATAATTCACCCCTCCACTTT.

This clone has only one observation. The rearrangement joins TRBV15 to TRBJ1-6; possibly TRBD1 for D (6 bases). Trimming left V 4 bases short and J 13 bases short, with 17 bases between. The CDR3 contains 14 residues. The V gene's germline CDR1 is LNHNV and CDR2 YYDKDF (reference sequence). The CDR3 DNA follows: TGTGCCACCAGCATTGGGGGGGACATAGGGCCCCTCCACTTT. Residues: CATSIGGDIGPLHF.

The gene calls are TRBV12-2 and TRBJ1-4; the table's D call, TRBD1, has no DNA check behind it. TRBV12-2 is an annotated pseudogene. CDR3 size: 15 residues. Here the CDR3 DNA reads TGTGCAAGTCGCTTAGGACAGGGCGGGAATGAAAAACTGTTTTTT. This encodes CASRLGQGGNEKLFF.

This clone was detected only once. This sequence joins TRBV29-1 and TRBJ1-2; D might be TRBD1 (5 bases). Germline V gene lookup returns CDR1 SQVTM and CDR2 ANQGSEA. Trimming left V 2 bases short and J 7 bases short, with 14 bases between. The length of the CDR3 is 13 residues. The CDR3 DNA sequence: TGCAGCGTTGAACTCCAGGGAATGTCTGGCTACACCTTC. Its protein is CSVELQGMSGYTF.

CDR3 nucleotides: TGCGCCAGCAGCCCCAAGGTTCCGACTAGTTTCTCATCCTACAATGAGCAGTTCTTC. This gives the protein CASSPKVPTSFSSYNEQFF. J is TRBJ2-1 and V is TRBV5-1, with D possibly being TRBD2 (6 bases). Trimming stripped 4 bases from V and 1 base from J, with 24 bases between. CDR3 length: 19 amino acids. Germline assignment: CDR1 SGHRS and CDR2 YFSETQ. Using reference TRBV5-1 and TRBJ2-1 for the parts outside the CDR3, the full variable domain is KAGVTQTPRYLIKTRGQQVTLSCSPISGHRSVSWYQQTPGQGLQFLFEYFSETQRNKGNFPGRFSGRQFSNSRSEMNVSTLELGDSALYLCASSPKVPTSFSSYNEQFFGPGTRLTVL.

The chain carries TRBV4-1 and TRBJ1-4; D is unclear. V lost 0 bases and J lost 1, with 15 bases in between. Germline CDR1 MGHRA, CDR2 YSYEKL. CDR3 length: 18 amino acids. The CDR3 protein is CASSQDAPRHRTNEKLFF. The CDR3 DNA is TGCGCCAGCAGCCAAGATGCCCCCAGACACCGAACTAATGAAAAACTGTTTTTT.

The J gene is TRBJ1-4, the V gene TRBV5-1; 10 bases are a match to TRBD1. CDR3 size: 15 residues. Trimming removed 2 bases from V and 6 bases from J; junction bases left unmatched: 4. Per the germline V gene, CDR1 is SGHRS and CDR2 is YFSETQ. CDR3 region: CASSFTGTGDEKLFF. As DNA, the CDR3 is TGCGCCAGCAGCTTTACCGGGACAGGGGATGAAAAACTGTTTTTT.

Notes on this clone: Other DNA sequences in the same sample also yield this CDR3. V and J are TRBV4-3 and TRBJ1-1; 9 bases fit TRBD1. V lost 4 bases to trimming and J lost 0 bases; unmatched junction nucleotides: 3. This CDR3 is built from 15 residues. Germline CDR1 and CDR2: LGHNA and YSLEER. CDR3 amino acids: CASSPGTGMNTEAFF. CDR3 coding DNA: TGCGCCAGCAGCCCGGGGACAGGGATGAACACTGAAGCTTTCTTT.

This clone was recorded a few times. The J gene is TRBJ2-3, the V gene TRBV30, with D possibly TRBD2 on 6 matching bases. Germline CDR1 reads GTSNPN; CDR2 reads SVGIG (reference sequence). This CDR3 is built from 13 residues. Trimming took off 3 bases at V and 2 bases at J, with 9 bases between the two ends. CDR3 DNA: TGTGCCTGGAGCCGCGGGGCCACAGATACGCAGTATTTT. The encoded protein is CAWSRGATDTQYF.

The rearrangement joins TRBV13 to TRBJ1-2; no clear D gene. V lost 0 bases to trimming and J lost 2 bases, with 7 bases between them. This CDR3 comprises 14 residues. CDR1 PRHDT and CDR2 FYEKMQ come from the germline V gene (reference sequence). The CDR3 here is CASSLGARNYGYTF. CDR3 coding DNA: TGTGCCAGCAGCTTAGGGGCCAGGAACTATGGCTACACCTTC.

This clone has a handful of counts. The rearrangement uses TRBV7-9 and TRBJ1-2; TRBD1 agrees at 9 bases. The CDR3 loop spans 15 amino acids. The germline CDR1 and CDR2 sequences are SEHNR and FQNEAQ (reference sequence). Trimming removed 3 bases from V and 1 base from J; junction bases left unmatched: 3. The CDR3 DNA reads TGTGCCAGCAGCTTGGGACAGGGCATTAACTATGGCTACACCTTC. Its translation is CASSLGQGINYGYTF.

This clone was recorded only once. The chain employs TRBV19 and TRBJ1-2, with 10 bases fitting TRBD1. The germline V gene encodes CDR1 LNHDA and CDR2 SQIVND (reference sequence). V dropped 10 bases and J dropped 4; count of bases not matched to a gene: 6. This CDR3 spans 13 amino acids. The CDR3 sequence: CAISDRGFYGYTF. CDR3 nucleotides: TGTGCCATTTCGGACAGGGGGTTCTATGGCTACACCTTC.

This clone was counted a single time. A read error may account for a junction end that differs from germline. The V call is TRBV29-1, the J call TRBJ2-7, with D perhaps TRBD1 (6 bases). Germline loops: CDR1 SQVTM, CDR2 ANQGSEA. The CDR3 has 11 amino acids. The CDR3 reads CSGELDRRQYF. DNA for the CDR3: TGCAGCGGTGAACTGGACAGAAGGCAGTACTTC.

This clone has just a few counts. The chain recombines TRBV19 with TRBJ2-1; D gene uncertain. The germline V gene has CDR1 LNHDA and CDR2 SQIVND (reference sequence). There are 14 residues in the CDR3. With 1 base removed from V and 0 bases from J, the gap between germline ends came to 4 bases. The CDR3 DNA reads TGTGCCAGTAGTATAGCCTCCTCCTACAATGAGCAGTTCTTC. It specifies CASSIASSYNEQFF. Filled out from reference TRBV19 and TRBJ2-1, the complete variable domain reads DGGITQSPKYLFRKEGQNVTLSCEQNLNHDAMYWYRQDPGQGLRLIYYSQIVNDFQKGDIAEGYSVSREKKESFPLTVTSAQKNPTAFYLCASSIASSYNEQFFGPGTRLTVL.

The CDR3 bases are TGTGCCAGCAGTTACCCAGGAGGGAACACTGAAGCTTTCTTT. Its protein is CASSYPGGNTEAFF. The chain couples TRBV6-5 to TRBJ1-1, with no clear D. Trimming pared 2 bases from V and 1 base from J, leaving 8 bases between. This CDR3 has 14 amino acids. Per the germline V gene, CDR1 is MNHEY and CDR2 is SVGAGI.

The CDR3 sequence is CASSLEGRGETQYF. The CDR3 DNA sequence: TGCGCCAGCAGCTTGGAGGGCAGGGGAGAGACCCAGTACTTC. The chain recombines TRBV5-1 with TRBJ2-5; the D gene is possibly TRBD1 (6 bases). V was clipped by 0 bases and J by 4 bases, with 10 bases between them. This CDR3 region has 14 residues. Germline assignment: CDR1 SGHRS and CDR2 YFSETQ.

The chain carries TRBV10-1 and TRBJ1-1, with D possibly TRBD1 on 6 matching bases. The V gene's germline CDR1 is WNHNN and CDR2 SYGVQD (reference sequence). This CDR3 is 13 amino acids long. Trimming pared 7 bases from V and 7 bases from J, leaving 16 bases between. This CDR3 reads CASNRDARDEAFF. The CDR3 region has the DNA TGCGCCAGCAACAGGGATGCCCGTGATGAAGCTTTCTTT.

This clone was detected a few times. CDR3 bases: TGTGCCAGCAGCCCCTACCCAATGGCGGGGGTCACAGATACGCAGTATTTT. Translated: CASSPYPMAGVTDTQYF. The chain combines TRBV13 with TRBJ2-3; 7 bases align to TRBD2. Trimming took 5 bases from V and 2 from J; bases not matched to a gene: 13. Germline V gene data show CDR1 as PRHDT and CDR2 as FYEKMQ (reference sequence). The CDR3 spans 17 residues.

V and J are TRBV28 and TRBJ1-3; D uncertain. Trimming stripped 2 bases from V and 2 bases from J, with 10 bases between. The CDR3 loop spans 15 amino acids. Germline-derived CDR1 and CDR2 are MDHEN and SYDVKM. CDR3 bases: TGTGCCAGCAGTTTACTCCTAGGCACTGGAAACACCATATATTTT. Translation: CASSLLLGTGNTIYF.

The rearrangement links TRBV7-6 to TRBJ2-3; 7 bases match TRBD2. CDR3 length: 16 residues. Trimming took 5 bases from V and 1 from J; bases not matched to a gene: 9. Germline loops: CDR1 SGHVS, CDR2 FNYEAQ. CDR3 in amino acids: CASSQVPSGGTDTQYF. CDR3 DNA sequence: TGTGCCAGCAGCCAAGTGCCCAGCGGGGGCACAGATACGCAGTATTTT.

The CDR3 loop is CASSLDLGWDRASYGYTF. The CDR3 DNA reads TGTGCCAGCAGTTTGGACCTTGGTTGGGACAGGGCGTCCTATGGCTACACCTTC. This chain joins TRBV28 and TRBJ1-2; the match to TRBD1 covers 9 bases. The CDR3 is 18 residues long. The V segment lost 3 bases and the J segment 4 bases; nucleotides outside the gene matches: 15. Germline CDR1 and CDR2: MDHEN and SYDVKM.

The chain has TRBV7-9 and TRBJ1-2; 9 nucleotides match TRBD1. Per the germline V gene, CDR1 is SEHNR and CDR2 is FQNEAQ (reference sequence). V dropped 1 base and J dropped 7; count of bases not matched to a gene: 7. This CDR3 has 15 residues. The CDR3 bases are TGTGCCAGCAGCTTAGGGAAGGGACAGGGAGGTGGCTACACCTTC. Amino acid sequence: CASSLGKGQGGGYTF.